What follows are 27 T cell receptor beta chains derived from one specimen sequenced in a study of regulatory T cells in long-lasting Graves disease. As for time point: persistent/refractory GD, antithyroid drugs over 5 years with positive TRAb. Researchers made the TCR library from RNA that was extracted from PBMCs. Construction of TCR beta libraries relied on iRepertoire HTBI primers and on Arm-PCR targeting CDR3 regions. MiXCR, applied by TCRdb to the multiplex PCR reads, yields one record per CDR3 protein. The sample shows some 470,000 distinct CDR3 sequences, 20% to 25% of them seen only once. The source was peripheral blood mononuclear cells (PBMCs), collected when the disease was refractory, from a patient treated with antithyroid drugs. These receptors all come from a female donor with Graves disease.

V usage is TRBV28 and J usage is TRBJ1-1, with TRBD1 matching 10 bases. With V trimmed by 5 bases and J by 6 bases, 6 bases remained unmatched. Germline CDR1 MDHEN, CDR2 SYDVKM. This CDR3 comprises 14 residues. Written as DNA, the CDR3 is TGTGCCAGCAGTGACAGGGGGCATTGGGCTGAAGCTTTCTTT. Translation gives CASSDRGHWAEAFF.

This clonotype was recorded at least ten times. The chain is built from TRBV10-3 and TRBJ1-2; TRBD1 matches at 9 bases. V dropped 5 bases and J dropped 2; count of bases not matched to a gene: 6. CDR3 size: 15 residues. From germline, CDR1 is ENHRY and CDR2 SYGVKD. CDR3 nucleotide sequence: TGTGCCATCAGTACCACAGGGGGCGACAACTATGGCTACACCTTC. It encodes CAISTTGGDNYGYTF.

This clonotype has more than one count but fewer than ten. This CDR3 reads CASSYTLTAPLGYTF. CDR3 sequence (DNA): TGTGCCAGCAGTTACACCTTGACAGCTCCTTTGGGCTACACCTTC. The gene calls are TRBV6-2 or TRBV6-3 and TRBJ1-2, with D possibly being TRBD1 (5 bases). Germline loops: CDR1 MNHEY, CDR2 SVGEGT. CDR3 length: 15 residues. V was trimmed by 2 bases and J by 8 bases, leaving 18 bases between them.

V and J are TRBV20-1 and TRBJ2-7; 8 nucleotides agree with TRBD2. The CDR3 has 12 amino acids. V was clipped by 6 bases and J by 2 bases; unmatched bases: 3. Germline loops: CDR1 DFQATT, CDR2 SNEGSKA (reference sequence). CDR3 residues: CSASGSAYEQYF. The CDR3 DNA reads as TGCAGTGCCAGCGGGAGCGCCTACGAGCAGTACTTC.

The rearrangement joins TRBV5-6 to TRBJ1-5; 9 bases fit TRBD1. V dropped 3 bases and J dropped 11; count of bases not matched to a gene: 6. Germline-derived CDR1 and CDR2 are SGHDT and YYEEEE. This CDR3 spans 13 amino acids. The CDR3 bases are TGTGCCAGCAGCTCGGGACAGGGTCAAGCCCAGCATTTT. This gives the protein CASSSGQGQAQHF. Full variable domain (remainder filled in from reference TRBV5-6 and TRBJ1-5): DAGVTQSPTHLIKTRGQQVTLRCSPKSGHDTVSWYQQALGQGPQFIFQYYEEEERQRGNFPDRFSGHQFPNYSSELNVNALLLGDSALYLCASSSGQGQAQHFGDGTRLSIL.

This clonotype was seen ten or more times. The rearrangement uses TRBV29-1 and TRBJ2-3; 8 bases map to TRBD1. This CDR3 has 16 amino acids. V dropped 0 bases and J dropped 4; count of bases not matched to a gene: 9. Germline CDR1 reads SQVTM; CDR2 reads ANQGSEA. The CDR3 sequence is CSVEDDDRGQPDTQYF. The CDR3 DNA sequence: TGCAGCGTTGAAGATGATGACAGGGGTCAGCCAGATACGCAGTATTTT.

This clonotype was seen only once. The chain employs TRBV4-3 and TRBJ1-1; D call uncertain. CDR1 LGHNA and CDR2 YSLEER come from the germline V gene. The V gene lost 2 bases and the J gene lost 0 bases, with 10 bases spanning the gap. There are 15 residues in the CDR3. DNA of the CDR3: TGCGCCAGCAGCCAAATTACAGCGATGAACACTGAAGCTTTCTTT. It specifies CASSQITAMNTEAFF.

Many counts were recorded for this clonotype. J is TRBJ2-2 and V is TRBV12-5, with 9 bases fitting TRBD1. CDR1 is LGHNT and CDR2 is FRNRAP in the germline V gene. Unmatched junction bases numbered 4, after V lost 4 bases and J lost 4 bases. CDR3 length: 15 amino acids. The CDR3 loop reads CASGSGQGLTGELFF. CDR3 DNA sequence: TGTGCTAGTGGTTCGGGACAGGGACTCACCGGGGAGCTGTTTTTT. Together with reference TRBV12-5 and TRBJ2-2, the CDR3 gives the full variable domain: DARVTQTPRHKVTEMGQEVTMRCQPILGHNTVFWYRQTMMQGLELLAYFRNRAPLDDSGMPKDRFSAEMPDATLATLKIQPSEPRDSAVYFCASGSGQGLTGELFFGEGSRLTVL.

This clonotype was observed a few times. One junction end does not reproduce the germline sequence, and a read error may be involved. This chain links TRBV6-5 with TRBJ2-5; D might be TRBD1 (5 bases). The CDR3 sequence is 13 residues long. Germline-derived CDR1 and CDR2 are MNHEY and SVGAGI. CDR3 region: CASSYTGDETRYF. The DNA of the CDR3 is TGTGCCAGCAGTTACACAGGCGACGAGACCCGGTACTTC.

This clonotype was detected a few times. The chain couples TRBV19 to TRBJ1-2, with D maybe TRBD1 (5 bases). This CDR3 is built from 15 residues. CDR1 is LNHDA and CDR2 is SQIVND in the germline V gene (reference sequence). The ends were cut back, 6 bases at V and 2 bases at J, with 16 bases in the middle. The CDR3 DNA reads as TGTGCCAGTAGCCCACACGGGGCGGAAAACTATGGCTACACCTTC. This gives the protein CASSPHGAENYGYTF.

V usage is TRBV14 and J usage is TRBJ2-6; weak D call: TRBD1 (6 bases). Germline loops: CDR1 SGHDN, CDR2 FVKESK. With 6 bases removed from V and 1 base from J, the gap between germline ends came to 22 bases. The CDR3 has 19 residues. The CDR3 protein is CASRAGIGQPTSGANVLTF. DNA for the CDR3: TGTGCCAGCAGAGCCGGTATCGGACAGCCTACATCTGGGGCCAACGTCCTGACTTTC.

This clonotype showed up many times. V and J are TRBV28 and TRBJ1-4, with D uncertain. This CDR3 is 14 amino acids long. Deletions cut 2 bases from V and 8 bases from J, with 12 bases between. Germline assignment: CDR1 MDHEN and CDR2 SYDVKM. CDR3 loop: CASSLRLIREKLFF. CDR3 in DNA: TGTGCCAGCAGTTTACGCCTCATCCGGGAAAAACTGTTTTTT.

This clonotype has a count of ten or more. The CDR3: CASSFGSYEQYF. CDR3 DNA sequence: TGTGCCAGCAGTTTCGGTTCTTACGAGCAGTACTTC. V is TRBV28 and J is TRBJ2-7; no firm D call. The CDR3 is 12 amino acids. Germline values: CDR1 MDHEN, CDR2 SYDVKM. Between the trimmed V and J ends, which lost 3 bases and 4 bases, there was a span of 7 bases.

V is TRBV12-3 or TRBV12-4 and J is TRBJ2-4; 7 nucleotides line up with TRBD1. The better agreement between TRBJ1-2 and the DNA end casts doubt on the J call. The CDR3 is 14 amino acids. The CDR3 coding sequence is TGTGCCAGCTCACGAGGACAGGAGAGATATGGCTACACCTTC. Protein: CASSRGQERYGYTF.

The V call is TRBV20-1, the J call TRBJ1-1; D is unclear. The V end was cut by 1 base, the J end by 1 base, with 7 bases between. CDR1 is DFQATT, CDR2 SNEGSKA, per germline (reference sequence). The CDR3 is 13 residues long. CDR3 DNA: TGCAGTGCTAGAGTTTGGGAGAACACTGAAGCTTTCTTT. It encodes CSARVWENTEAFF.

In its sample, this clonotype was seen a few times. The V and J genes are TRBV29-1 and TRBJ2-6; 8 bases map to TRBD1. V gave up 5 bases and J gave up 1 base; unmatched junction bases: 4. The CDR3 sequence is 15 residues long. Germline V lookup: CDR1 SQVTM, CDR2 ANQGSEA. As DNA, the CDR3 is TGCAGCGTTCCCAGACAGGGGTCTGGGGCCAACGTCCTGACTTTC. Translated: CSVPRQGSGANVLTF.

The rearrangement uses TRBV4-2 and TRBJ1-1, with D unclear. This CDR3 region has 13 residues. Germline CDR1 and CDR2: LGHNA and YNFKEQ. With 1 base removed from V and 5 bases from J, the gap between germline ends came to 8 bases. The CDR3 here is CASSQGAWTEAFF. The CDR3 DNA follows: TGTGCCAGCAGCCAAGGGGCATGGACTGAAGCTTTCTTT.

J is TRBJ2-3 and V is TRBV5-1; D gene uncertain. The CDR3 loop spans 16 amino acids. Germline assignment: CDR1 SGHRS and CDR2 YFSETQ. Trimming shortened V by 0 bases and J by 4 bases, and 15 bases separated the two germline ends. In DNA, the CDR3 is TGCGCCAGCAGCTTGGCCGGAGCAGGCGGCGCAGATACGCAGTATTTT. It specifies CASSLAGAGGADTQYF.

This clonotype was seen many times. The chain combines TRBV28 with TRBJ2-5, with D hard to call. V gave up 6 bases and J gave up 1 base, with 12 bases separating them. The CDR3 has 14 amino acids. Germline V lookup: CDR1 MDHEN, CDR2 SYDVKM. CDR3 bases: TGTGCCAGCAGATCACGGAGATTCCAAGAGACCCAGTACTTC. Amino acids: CASRSRRFQETQYF.

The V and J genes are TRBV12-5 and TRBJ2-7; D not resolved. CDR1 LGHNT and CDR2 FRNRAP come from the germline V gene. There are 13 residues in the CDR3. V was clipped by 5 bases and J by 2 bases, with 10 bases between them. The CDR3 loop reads CASGESATYEQYF. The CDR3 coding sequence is TGTGCTAGTGGTGAGAGCGCTACCTACGAGCAGTACTTC. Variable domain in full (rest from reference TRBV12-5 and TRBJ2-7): DARVTQTPRHKVTEMGQEVTMRCQPILGHNTVFWYRQTMMQGLELLAYFRNRAPLDDSGMPKDRFSAEMPDATLATLKIQPSEPRDSAVYFCASGESATYEQYFGPGTRLTVT.

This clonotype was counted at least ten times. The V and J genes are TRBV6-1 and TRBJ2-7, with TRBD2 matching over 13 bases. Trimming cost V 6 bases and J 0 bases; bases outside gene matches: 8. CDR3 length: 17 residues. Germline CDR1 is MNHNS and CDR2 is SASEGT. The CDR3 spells CASRTGLAGPFSYEQYF. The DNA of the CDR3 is TGTGCCAGCAGAACGGGACTAGCGGGACCCTTCTCCTACGAGCAGTACTTC.

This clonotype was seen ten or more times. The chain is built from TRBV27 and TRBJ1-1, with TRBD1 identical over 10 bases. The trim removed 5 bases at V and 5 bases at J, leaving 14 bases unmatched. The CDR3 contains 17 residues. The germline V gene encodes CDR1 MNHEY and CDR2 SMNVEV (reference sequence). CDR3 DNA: TGTGCCAGCAGTGGGCAGACAGGGGGCGCAGTTTGGACTGAAGCTTTCTTT. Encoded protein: CASSGQTGGAVWTEAFF.

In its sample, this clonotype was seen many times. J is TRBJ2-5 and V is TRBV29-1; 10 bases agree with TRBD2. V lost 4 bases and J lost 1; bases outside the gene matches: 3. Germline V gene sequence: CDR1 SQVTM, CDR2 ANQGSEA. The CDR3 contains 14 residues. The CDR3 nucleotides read TGCAGCGTTGCTACTAGCGGGATCCAAGAGACCCAGTACTTC. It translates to CSVATSGIQETQYF.

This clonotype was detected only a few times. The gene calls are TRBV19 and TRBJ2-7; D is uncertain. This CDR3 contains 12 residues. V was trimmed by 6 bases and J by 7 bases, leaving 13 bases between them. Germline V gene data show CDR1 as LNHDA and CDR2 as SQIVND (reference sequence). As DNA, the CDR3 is TGTGCCAGTAGCACACTCTTGGGGGAGCAGTACTTC. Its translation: CASSTLLGEQYF.

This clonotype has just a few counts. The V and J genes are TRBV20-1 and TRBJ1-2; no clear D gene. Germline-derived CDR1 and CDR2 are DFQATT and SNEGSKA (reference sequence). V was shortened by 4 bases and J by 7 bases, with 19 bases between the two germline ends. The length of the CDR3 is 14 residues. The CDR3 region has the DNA TGCAGTGCTAAGATATCCCTTACGCCGGGTGGCTACACCTTC. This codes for CSAKISLTPGGYTF.

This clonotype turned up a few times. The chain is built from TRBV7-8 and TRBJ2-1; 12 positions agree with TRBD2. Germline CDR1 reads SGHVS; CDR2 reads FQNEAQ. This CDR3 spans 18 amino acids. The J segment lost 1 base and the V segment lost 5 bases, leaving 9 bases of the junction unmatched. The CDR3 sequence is CASSLGLAGTPSYNEQFF. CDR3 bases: TGTGCCAGCAGCCTTGGACTAGCGGGGACCCCTTCCTACAATGAGCAGTTCTTC. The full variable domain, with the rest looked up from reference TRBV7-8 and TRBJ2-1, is GAGVSQSPRYKVAKRGQDVALRCDPISGHVSLFWYQQALGQGPEFLTYFQNEAQLDKSGLPSDRFFAERPEGSVSTLKIQRTQQEDSAVYLCASSLGLAGTPSYNEQFFGPGTRLTVL.

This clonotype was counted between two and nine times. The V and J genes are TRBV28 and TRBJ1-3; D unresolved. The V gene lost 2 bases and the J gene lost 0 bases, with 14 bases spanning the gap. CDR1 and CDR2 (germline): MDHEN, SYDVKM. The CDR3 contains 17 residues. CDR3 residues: CASSLRGVRSSGNTIYF. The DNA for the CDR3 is TGTGCCAGCAGTTTACGCGGGGTACGCAGCTCTGGAAACACCATATATTTT.